This T cell receptor beta chain was recorded in a study of cytomegalovirus exposure and HLA in healthy donors. Study results and caveats: Some V segments could not be told apart, so they were left out, TRBV6-2 and TRBV6-3 among them. An analysis was carried out later, and it reportedly showed fewer N-insertions in an Asian-associated ancestry cluster than the approximately 700-donor mean. Most sequenced TCRs were rare (though some public TCRs occurred in many donors).

The study ran its PCR with 60 Vbeta and 13 Jbeta primers. Sequenced by immunoSEQ multiplex PCR; TCRdb stores in-frame clones only, minus some. The sample contains 180,000 or so clones, around two thirds of which appear only once. Trimming took 0 bases from V and 0 from J, leaving 9 bases between them. Germline lookup yields CDR1 SGHKS and CDR2 YYEKEE (reference sequence). The CDR3 covers 15 residues. Concerning this clone itself: Its antigen is not known.

The chain employs TRBV5-5 and TRBJ1-2, with a possible D match to TRBD1 (5 bases). Sequencing was performed on PBMCs. This TCR was recovered from a man aged 35 to 55 in good health and CMV-seronegative. The CDR3 nucleotides read TGTGCCAGCAGCTTGGACCCAGGGTCTAACTATGGCTACACCTTC. It translates to CASSLDPGSNYGYTF.